These 12 T cell receptor beta chains were all obtained from the same sample, sequenced in a study of blood T cell repertoires in COVID-19. TCRdb's table, derived via immunoSEQ multiplex PCR, lists solely in-frame clones and lacks some. There are 200,000 to 300,000 clones in the sample; roughly 87% occur only once, and roughly 7.8% lies in the top ten. The sample taken for sequencing was peripheral blood. The receptors originated from a man between 60 and 75 years old who had recovered from COVID-19.

This clone was detected a few times. This chain connects TRBV7-9 to TRBJ1-2; no firm D call. This CDR3 has 13 residues. The germline V and J ends were trimmed by 1 base and 6 bases, with 9 bases remaining between them. In germline, CDR1 is SEHNR, CDR2 FQNEAQ (reference sequence). The CDR3 loop reads CASSLGSMDGYTF. The CDR3 DNA reads TGTGCCAGCAGCTTAGGAAGCATGGATGGCTACACCTTC.

The chain combines TRBV30 with TRBJ1-3, with D uncertain. This CDR3 is 16 amino acids long. Germline CDR1 and CDR2: GTSNPN and SVGIG (reference sequence). V was cut by 2 bases and J by 8 bases, with 22 bases left in between. The CDR3 region has the DNA TGTGCCTGGAGTCCCCCCGGGAGTGGGAGGTTCCACACCATATATTTT. Its translation is CAWSPPGSGRFHTIYF.

J is TRBJ2-2 and V is TRBV28, with D unclear. The length of the CDR3 is 14 residues. The germline V gene encodes CDR1 MDHEN and CDR2 SYDVKM. V was cut by 8 bases and J by 1 base, with 11 bases left in between. CDR3 protein: CASEEDQNTGELFF. The CDR3, as DNA: TGTGCCAGCGAGGAAGACCAGAACACCGGGGAGCTGTTTTTT. The full variable domain, rest sourced from reference TRBV28 and TRBJ2-2, is DVKVTQSSRYLVKRTGEKVFLECVQDMDHENMFWYRQDPGLGLRLIYFSYDVKMKEKGDIPEGYSVSREKKERFSLILESASTNQTSMYLCASEEDQNTGELFFGEGSRLTVL.

Here the CDR3 DNA reads TGTGCCAGCAGTGTCACCTTCGGAGAGACCCAGTACTTC. This encodes CASSVTFGETQYF. V is TRBV12-3 or TRBV12-4 and J is TRBJ2-5; D uncertain. The CDR3 is made up of 13 amino acids. V was shortened by 5 bases and J by 4 bases, with 11 bases between the two germline ends.

The V gene is TRBV6-1, the J gene TRBJ1-6; tentative D call: TRBD1 (5 bases). This CDR3 has 15 residues. Germline-derived CDR1 and CDR2 are MNHNS and SASEGT. V lost 5 bases, J lost 7 bases, and 15 bases lay in between. In DNA form, the CDR3 reads TGTGCCAGCAGTCCCAGCCAGGGTCCCAATTCACCCCTCCACTTT. This translates into CASSPSQGPNSPLHF.

The chain couples TRBV18 to TRBJ1-2; 9 positions match TRBD1. There are 15 residues in the CDR3. Trimming removed 3 bases from V and 4 bases from J; junction bases left unmatched: 6. Germline CDR1 and CDR2: KGHSH and LQKENI. Written as DNA, the CDR3 is TGTGCCAGCTCACCTTGGACAGGGGACCCCTATGGCTACACCTTC. It specifies CASSPWTGDPYGYTF.

This rearrangement joins TRBV6-6 to TRBJ1-1; no definite D call. V lost 7 bases, J lost 4 bases, and 10 bases lay in between. Per the germline V gene, CDR1 is MNHNY and CDR2 is SVGAGI (reference sequence). This CDR3 comprises 12 residues. CDR3 sequence reads: CASTTLPTEAFF. The CDR3 DNA sequence: TGTGCCAGCACCACTCTCCCCACTGAAGCTTTCTTT.

The rearrangement uses TRBV12-3 or TRBV12-4 and TRBJ2-5, with a weak D call TRBD2 (5 bases). The V gene lost 2 bases and the J gene lost 4 bases, with 8 bases spanning the gap. The CDR3 has 13 residues. CDR3: CASSLFRGETQYF. CDR3 bases: TGTGCCAGCAGTTTATTCCGGGGAGAGACCCAGTACTTC.

This clone occurred once. The chain carries TRBV10-2 and TRBJ2-3, with D possibly TRBD2 on 5 matching bases. The CDR3 sequence is 14 residues long. From germline, CDR1 is WSHSY and CDR2 SAAADI. Trimming pared 3 bases from V and 1 base from J, leaving 8 bases between. CDR3 sequence (DNA): TGCGCCAGCAGTGATTCCGGGGGCACAGATACGCAGTATTTT. Residues: CASSDSGGTDTQYF.

The table lists this clone with a count of one. The V gene is TRBV9, the J gene TRBJ1-1, with a possible D match to TRBD1 (6 bases). Trimming shortened V by 4 bases and J by 2 bases, and 12 bases separated the two germline ends. The germline gives CDR1 SGDLS, CDR2 YYNGEE. The CDR3 length is 14 residues. CDR3 DNA sequence: TGTGCCAGCAGCACCTTCGGGACAAACACTGAAGCTTTCTTT. This encodes CASSTFGTNTEAFF.

The J gene is TRBJ2-7, the V gene TRBV11-2; TRBD2 might be the D (5 bases). Trimming cost V 0 bases and J 0 bases, with 9 bases left between them. This CDR3 has 15 residues. Germline V gives CDR1 SGHAT, CDR2 FQNNGV. CDR3: CASSLDPGSSYEQYV. CDR3 nucleotide sequence: TGTGCCAGCAGCTTAGATCCGGGAAGCTCCTACGAGCAGTACGTC.

This chain links TRBV5-6 with TRBJ1-4; D is perhaps TRBD1 (5 bases). Trimming left V 0 bases short and J 5 bases short, with 11 bases between. Germline CDR1 is SGHDT and CDR2 is YYEEEE. The length of the CDR3 is 15 residues. Here the CDR3 DNA reads TGTGCCAGCAGCTTGGGAGTTGGGGGGAATGAAAAACTGTTTTTT. The encoded protein is CASSLGVGGNEKLFF.